This T cell receptor (beta chain) was retrieved from a study of cytomegalovirus exposure and HLA in healthy donors. This clone was seen a few times. Its antigen is unidentified. Measured with immunoSEQ multiplex PCR; TCRdb has only the in-frame clones, and not every one. The data hold nearly 200,000 clones, with 70% to 85% observed a single time. Study-wide points: In vitro experiments confirmed that a few CMV-associated chains were specific for CMV antigens. Subsequent analysis of the approximately 110 validation repertoires found a tendency for first-cohort TCR clusters to co-occur.

This CDR3 has 17 residues. V lost 3 bases and J lost 4; bases outside the gene matches: 16. Germline CDR1 is SQVTM and CDR2 is ANQGSEA. The chain recombines TRBV29-1 with TRBJ2-3, with 7 bases lining up with TRBD2. Sequencing was carried out using PBMCs. This TCR was recovered from a woman in her twenties or thirties in good health and CMV-seropositive. CDR3 amino acids: CSVDRGRESKMSDTQYF. The CDR3 nucleotides are TGCAGCGTTGATAGAGGGAGGGAGTCGAAAATGTCAGATACGCAGTATTTT.